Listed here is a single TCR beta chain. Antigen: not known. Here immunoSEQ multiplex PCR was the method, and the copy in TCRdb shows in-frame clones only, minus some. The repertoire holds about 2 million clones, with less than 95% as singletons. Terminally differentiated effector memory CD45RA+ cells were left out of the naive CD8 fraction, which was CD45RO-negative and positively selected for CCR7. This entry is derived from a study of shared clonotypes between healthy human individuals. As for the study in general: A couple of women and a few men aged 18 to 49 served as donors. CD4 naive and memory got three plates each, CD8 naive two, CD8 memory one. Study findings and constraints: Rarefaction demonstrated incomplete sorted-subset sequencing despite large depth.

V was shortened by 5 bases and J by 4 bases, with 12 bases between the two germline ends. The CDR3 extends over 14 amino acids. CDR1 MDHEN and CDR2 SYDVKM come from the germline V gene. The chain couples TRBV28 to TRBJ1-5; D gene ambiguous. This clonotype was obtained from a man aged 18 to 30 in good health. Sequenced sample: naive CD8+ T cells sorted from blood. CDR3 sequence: CASSVGVRNQPQHF. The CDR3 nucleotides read TGTGCCAGCAGTGTCGGCGTGCGGAATCAGCCCCAGCATTTT.